The source of this T cell receptor beta chain is a study of T cells in Graves' hyperthyroidism and ophthalmopathy. Amplification of TCR beta CDR3 regions used RNA as the template. Using the HTBI primer set, a first-round RT-PCR was run on the TCR CDR3. TCRdb analysed the multiplex PCR reads with MiXCR anew, one entry per CDR3 protein. The sample has approximately 640,000 distinct CDR3 sequences, around 15% seen once. In its sample, this clonotype was seen many times. The sample consisted of blood. The TCR originated in a man in his forties or fifties with Graves' hyperthyroidism.

The CDR3: CSAPIPGTGGYEQYF. The CDR3 region has the DNA TGCAGTGCTCCTATACCCGGGACAGGGGGCTACGAGCAGTACTTC. This chain joins TRBV20-1 and TRBJ2-7; 11 nucleotides align to TRBD1. CDR1 is DFQATT, CDR2 SNEGSKA, per germline (reference sequence). Trimming took 5 bases from V and 3 from J; bases not matched to a gene: 9. The length of the CDR3 is 15 residues.